The TCR beta chain under discussion was sequenced for a study of vaccination effects on CD4 cells after COVID-19. Background on the study: Post-vaccine sampling took place a median of 72 days after the second dose. Study-level points and caveats: By a late point after vaccination, infection- and vaccine-induced clones had shrunk markedly through clonal contraction.

This clone came up once. The antigen is unknown. Here immunoSEQ multiplex PCR was the method, and the copy in TCRdb shows in-frame clones only, minus some. The table shows approximately 61,000 clones, with about 81% occurring only once. Trimming left V 0 bases short and J 6 bases short, with 7 bases between. The CDR3 has 13 residues. Germline assignment: CDR1 SGHRS and CDR2 YFSETQ. Investigators separated out CD4+ T cells once 10 days of culture had passed. Participants were given two doses of BNT162b2 or mRNA-1273 vaccine. None of the vaccinated had previously contracted SARS-CoV-2, and their nucleocapsid antibodies tested negative.

The TCR sequence derives from a human donor who received a COVID-19 vaccine. This chain links TRBV5-1 with TRBJ2-1; D not certain. The starting material was CD4+ T cells from PBMCs cultured without peptide, obtained after COVID-19 vaccination. CDR3 in amino acids: CASSLDLANEQFF. CDR3 DNA sequence: TGCGCCAGCAGCTTGGATCTGGCCAATGAGCAGTTCTTC.